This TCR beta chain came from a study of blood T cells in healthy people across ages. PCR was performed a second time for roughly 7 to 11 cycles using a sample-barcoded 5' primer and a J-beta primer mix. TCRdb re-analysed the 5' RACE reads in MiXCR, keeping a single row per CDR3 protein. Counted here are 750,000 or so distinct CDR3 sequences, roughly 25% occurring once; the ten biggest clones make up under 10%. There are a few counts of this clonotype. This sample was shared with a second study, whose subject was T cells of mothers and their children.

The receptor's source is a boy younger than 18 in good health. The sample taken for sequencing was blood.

DNA for the CDR3: TGCAGCGTTAGACTAGCAGATCAGTTCTTC. Its protein product is CSVRLADQFF. The rearrangement links TRBV29-1 to TRBJ2-1; TRBD2 matches 7 bases. Losses at the gene ends were 5 bases for V and 13 bases for J; bases not matched to a gene: 5. The CDR3 is made up of 10 amino acids. Per germline, CDR1 SQVTM and CDR2 ANQGSEA.